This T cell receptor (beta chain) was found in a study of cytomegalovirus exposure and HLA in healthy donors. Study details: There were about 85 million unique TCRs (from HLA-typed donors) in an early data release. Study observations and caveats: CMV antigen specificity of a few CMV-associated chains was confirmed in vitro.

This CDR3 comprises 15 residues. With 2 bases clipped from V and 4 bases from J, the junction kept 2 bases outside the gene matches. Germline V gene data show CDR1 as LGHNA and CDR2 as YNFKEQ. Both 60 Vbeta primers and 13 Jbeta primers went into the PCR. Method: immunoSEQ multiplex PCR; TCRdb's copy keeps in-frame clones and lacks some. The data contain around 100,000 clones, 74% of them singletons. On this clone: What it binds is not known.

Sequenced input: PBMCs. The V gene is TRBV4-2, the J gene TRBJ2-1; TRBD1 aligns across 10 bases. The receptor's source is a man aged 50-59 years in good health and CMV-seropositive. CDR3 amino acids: CASSQPGQGYNEQFF. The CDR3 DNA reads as TGTGCCAGCAGCCAACCGGGACAGGGGTACAATGAGCAGTTCTTC.